This is a list of T cell receptor beta chains from one sample in a study of blood T cells in healthy people across ages. TCRdb fed the 5' RACE reads into MiXCR, producing one record per CDR3 protein. The top ten clones hold 5% to 7% of a sample with roughly 1,300,000 distinct CDR3 sequences, around 59% of them seen once. Source material: blood. These receptors were taken from a young man in good health. CDR3s include the opening cysteine and the closing phenylalanine or tryptophan. A D gene is named only where the DNA matches it firmly. Rows give clone size only sometimes, using once, few, many, or a class for an expanded clone.

abundance,v_gene,j_gene,d_gene,CDR3aa,CDR3nt
NA,TRBV7-9,TRBJ2-7,NA,CASSDSARLYEQYF,TGTGCCAGCAGCGACAGCGCCAGGTTGTACGAGCAGTACTTC
NA,TRBV12-3/TRBV12-4,TRBJ2-1,NA,CASEGGTDEQFF,TGTGCCTCTGAAGGAGGAACTGATGAGCAGTTCTTC
few,TRBV7-7,TRBJ2-5,NA,CASSPGIAETQYF,TGTGCCAGCAGCCCCGGAATAGCCGAGACCCAGTACTTC
few,TRBV25-1,TRBJ1-2,NA,CASSDRQLYGYTF,TGTGCCAGCAGTGACCGACAGCTATATGGCTACACCTTC
NA,TRBV6-1,TRBJ2-5,NA,CASSATSLGADRQYF,TGTGCCAGCTCCGCCACTTCATTAGGAGCGGATCGGCAGTACTTC
NA,TRBV4-1,TRBJ1-6,TRBD1,CASSQDDRGRAPLHF,TGCGCCAGCAGCCAAGACGACAGGGGGCGGGCACCCCTCCACTTT
NA,TRBV27,TRBJ1-4,NA,CASSLSVGFGEKLFF,TGTGCCAGCAGTTTATCGGTCGGTTTCGGGGAAAAACTGTTTTTT
once,TRBV10-3,TRBJ2-7,NA,CAISEGDFEQYF,TGTGCCATCAGTGAGGGAGACTTCGAGCAGTACTTC
NA,TRBV5-1,TRBJ1-2,NA,CASSLEAAGGYTF,TGCGCCAGCAGCTTGGAGGCAGCAGGAGGCTACACCTTC
NA,TRBV6-5,TRBJ1-2,NA,CASSYSPGAYGYTF,TGTGCCAGCAGTTACTCGCCTGGGGCCTATGGCTACACCTTC
NA,TRBV13,TRBJ2-7,NA,CASSLPRNYEQYF,TGTGCCAGCAGCTTACCGAGAAACTACGAGCAGTACTTC
NA,TRBV5-4,TRBJ2-5,NA,CASSLESSLQETQYF,TGTGCCAGCAGCTTGGAAAGCAGCCTCCAAGAGACCCAGTACTTC
NA,TRBV2,TRBJ2-4,TRBD1,CASEGQGLPIQYF,TGTGCCAGCGAGGGACAGGGGCTCCCCATTCAGTACTTC
NA,TRBV6-1,TRBJ2-1,TRBD2,CASKRLTSFRDNEQFF,TGTGCCAGCAAACGATTGACTAGCTTCCGAGACAATGAGCAGTTCTTC
few,TRBV5-4,TRBJ2-4,TRBD2,CASSIDSGINIQYF,TGTGCCAGCAGCATTGATAGCGGGATAAACATTCAGTACTTC
NA,TRBV28,TRBJ2-7,TRBD1,CASSSLPDREYEQYF,TGTGCCAGCAGTTCCCTCCCGGACAGGGAATACGAGCAGTACTTC
NA,TRBV29-1,TRBJ2-5,NA,CSADTIGETQYF,TGCAGCGCCGACACCATTGGAGAGACCCAGTACTTC
NA,TRBV4-2,TRBJ1-1,NA,CASSHRDSEAFF,TGTGCCAGCAGCCACCGCGACAGTGAAGCTTTCTTT
NA,TRBV4-1,TRBJ2-3,NA,CASSPRDTSPTDTQYF,TGCGCCAGCAGCCCGCGGGACACTTCCCCCACAGATACGCAGTATTTT
NA,TRBV11-3,TRBJ1-2,TRBD1,CASNQDGRDRDDGYTF,TGTGCCAGCAACCAGGATGGGCGGGACAGGGATGATGGCTACACCTTC
NA,TRBV5-4,TRBJ2-7,TRBD1,CASSQRFRGLYEQYF,TGTGCCAGCAGCCAGCGGTTCAGGGGGCTATACGAGCAGTACTTC
NA,TRBV20-1,TRBJ2-3,NA,CSARDAGPRGTQYF,TGCAGTGCTAGAGATGCGGGCCCAAGGGGTACGCAGTATTTT
NA,TRBV4-2,TRBJ2-3,NA,CASSQDSRADTQYF,TGTGCCAGCAGCCAAGATTCCAGGGCCGATACGCAGTATTTT
few,TRBV25-1,TRBJ1-2,NA,CASSVGWGYTF,TGTGCCAGCAGTGTGGGTTGGGGCTACACCTTC
NA,TRBV10-2,TRBJ2-7,NA,CASSALSHEQYF,TGCGCCAGCAGTGCCCTCTCCCACGAGCAGTACTTC
few,TRBV6-2/TRBV6-3,TRBJ2-3,TRBD2,CASRSDSASGERYF,TGTGCCAGCAGATCAGATAGCGCTAGCGGGGAGCGGTATTTT
NA,TRBV10-3,TRBJ2-7,TRBD2,CAIGWGGDEQYF,TGTGCCATCGGGTGGGGGGGGGACGAGCAGTACTTC
NA,TRBV7-2,TRBJ2-1,TRBD1,CASSNRGSSYNEQFF,TGTGCCAGCAGCAACAGGGGCAGCTCCTACAATGAGCAGTTCTTC
NA,TRBV29-1,TRBJ1-4,NA,CSVGAGDNEKLFF,TGCAGCGTTGGGGCAGGGGATAATGAAAAACTGTTTTTT
NA,TRBV20-1,TRBJ2-3,NA,CSASLVPSTDTQYF,TGCAGTGCTAGCCTAGTCCCTTCGACAGATACGCAGTATTTT
NA,TRBV4-3,TRBJ2-5,NA,CASSQVGLQETQYF,TGCGCCAGCAGCCAAGTTGGACTACAAGAGACCCAGTACTTC
NA,TRBV29-1,TRBJ1-2,TRBD1,CSALGQGGGYTF,TGCAGCGCCCTAGGACAGGGGGGCGGCTACACCTTC
NA,TRBV6-2/TRBV6-3,TRBJ1-2,NA,CASSYEMVVGGGYTF,TGTGCCAGCAGCTACGAGATGGTTGTGGGAGGAGGCTACACCTTC
NA,TRBV25-1,TRBJ2-7,NA,CASSEVEGHEQYF,TGTGCCAGCAGTGAAGTCGAGGGCCACGAGCAGTACTTC
NA,TRBV28,TRBJ1-6,TRBD1,CASTQQGATLHF,TGTGCCAGCACCCAACAGGGGGCAACCCTCCACTTT
NA,TRBV7-2,TRBJ2-1,TRBD2,CAGTSKGGVSSYNEQFF,TGTGCCGGCACCTCAAAGGGAGGGGTGAGCTCCTACAATGAGCAGTTCTTC
few,TRBV4-2,TRBJ2-7,TRBD2,CASSQGATSGKNYEQYF,TGTGCCAGCAGCCAAGGGGCGACTAGCGGGAAGAACTACGAGCAGTACTTC
NA,TRBV4-1,TRBJ2-6,TRBD1,CASSYRDRVESGANVLTF,TGCGCCAGCAGCTACAGGGACAGGGTCGAGTCTGGGGCCAACGTCCTGACTTTC
few,TRBV6-6,TRBJ2-3,TRBD2,CASSLNNGRAGTDTQYF,TGTGCCAGCAGCCTCAATAACGGGAGGGCCGGAACAGATACGCAGTATTTT
NA,TRBV3-1,TRBJ1-1,TRBD1,CASSPDRAKGNTEAFF,TGTGCCAGCAGCCCTGACAGGGCGAAGGGGAACACTGAAGCTTTCTTT
few,TRBV6-1,TRBJ2-7,NA,CATSVGGAPYEQYF,TGTGCCACCTCTGTGGGGGGGGCACCTTACGAGCAGTACTTC
NA,TRBV4-3,TRBJ2-7,NA,CASSQVRVQGTRSYEQYF,TGCGCCAGCAGCCAAGTACGAGTCCAGGGGACACGATCCTACGAGCAGTACTTC
NA,TRBV6-2/TRBV6-3,TRBJ2-1,TRBD1,CASSLTGTGMWNEQFF,TGTGCCAGCAGTTTAACCGGGACAGGGATGTGGAATGAGCAGTTCTTC
many,TRBV29-1,TRBJ2-4,NA,CSVDPTGTKNIQYF,TGCAGCGTTGACCCCACCGGGACCAAAAACATTCAGTACTTC
NA,TRBV25-1,TRBJ2-6,NA,CASSADSGANVLTF,TGTGCCAGCAGTGCAGACTCTGGGGCCAACGTCCTGACTTTC
NA,TRBV11-3,TRBJ2-1,NA,CASSSTRVDEQFF,TGTGCCAGCAGCTCTACCCGCGTAGATGAGCAGTTCTTC
NA,TRBV4-1,TRBJ2-1,NA,CASSQDPRDEQFF,TGCGCCAGCAGCCAAGATCCGCGGGATGAGCAGTTCTTC
NA,TRBV27,TRBJ1-5,NA,CASSVRPQGRPQHF,TGTGCCAGCAGTGTTCGTCCCCAGGGCCGGCCCCAGCATTTT
NA,TRBV7-2,TRBJ1-6,NA,CASSNGGNSPLHF,TGTGCCAGCAGCAACGGGGGGAATTCACCCCTCCACTTT
NA,TRBV20-1,TRBJ1-3,NA,CSAFSDSGNTIYF,TGCAGTGCTTTTAGTGACTCTGGAAACACCATATATTTT
once,TRBV15,TRBJ2-7,NA,CATSRGDSGTYEQYF,TGTGCCACCAGCAGAGGGGACAGCGGGACCTACGAGCAGTACTTC
NA,TRBV10-1,TRBJ1-1,TRBD1,CASSQGEEGTEAFF,TGCGCCAGCTCCCAGGGGGAGGAGGGCACTGAAGCTTTCTTT
few,TRBV12-3/TRBV12-4,TRBJ2-3,NA,CASSLAVNTQYF,TGTGCCAGCAGTTTAGCGGTGAATACGCAGTATTTT
many,TRBV29-1,TRBJ2-4,TRBD2,CSVGGRAKNIQYF,TGCAGCGTTGGCGGGAGGGCCAAAAACATTCAGTACTTC
NA,TRBV11-2,TRBJ1-4,NA,CASSLGGTQNEKLFF,TGTGCCAGCAGCTTGGGGGGGACACAGAATGAAAAACTGTTTTTT